This T cell receptor beta chain originates from a study of T cell responses to AZD1222 COVID-19 vaccine. Overall study findings and caveats: Variant regions that are unmutated are reportedly the target of nearly half of spike-specific TCRs.

TCRdb's table, derived via immunoSEQ multiplex PCR, lists solely in-frame clones and lacks some. The sample includes 94,000 or so clones, around 90% of them seen just once. This clone was found once. Its cognate antigen is unknown. The CDR3 is 16 residues long. Per the germline V gene, CDR1 is SNHLY and CDR2 is FYNNEI. Trimming took 5 bases from V and 2 from J, leaving 18 bases between them. The TCR was taken from an adult in good health. The source was peripheral blood, collected on day 0 of AZD1222 vaccination. This rearrangement joins TRBV2 to TRBJ2-5; D is ambiguous. This CDR3 reads CASSFPRRNKQETQYF. CDR3 coding DNA: TGTGCCAGCAGTTTCCCTCGACGGAACAAACAAGAGACCCAGTACTTC.